The 9 T cell receptor beta chains below were found in one sample sequenced in a study of Graves' ophthalmopathy and Graves' hyperthyroidism. The authors amplified TCR beta CDR3 regions from RNA transcripts. Second-round multiplex PCR came after a first-round RT-PCR that employed HTBI primers. TCRdb recomputed calls from the multiplex PCR reads with MiXCR, one row per CDR3 protein. The sample includes about 370,000 distinct CDR3 sequences, about 17% of them seen just once. Sequenced input: peripheral blood. The receptors were sampled from an adult woman with stable Graves' hyperthyroidism.

This clonotype has at least ten counts. A single base separates this from a much larger clone, so it may be a read error. The V and J genes are TRBV12-5 and TRBJ1-3; the D is unclear. The CDR3 consists of 11 residues. V was cut by 6 bases and J by 13 bases, with 13 bases left in between. Germline V gene sequence: CDR1 LGHNT, CDR2 FRNRAP. The chain's CDR3 is CASGAFGEIYF. The CDR3 DNA is TGTGCTAGTGGCGCCTTCGGGGAAATATATTTT.

This clonotype was seen many times. V is TRBV6-5 and J is TRBJ1-1, with D tentatively TRBD1 (5 bases). Trimming took off 5 bases at V and 5 bases at J, with 15 bases between the two ends. In germline, CDR1 is MNHEY, CDR2 SVGAGI. The CDR3 consists of 14 residues. The CDR3 protein is CASSTISGGTEAFF. CDR3 DNA sequence: TGTGCCAGCAGTACAATTTCTGGGGGGACTGAAGCTTTCTTT.

The gene calls are TRBV5-1 and TRBJ1-1; the D gene is possibly TRBD1 (6 bases). There are 17 residues in the CDR3. The V and J ends lost 4 bases and 5 bases respectively, with 24 bases between them. Germline V CDR1 and CDR2: SGHRS, YFSETQ. CDR3 in amino acids: CASSVLPWGARETEAFF. CDR3 DNA sequence: TGCGCCAGCAGCGTTCTTCCTTGGGGGGCGCGGGAAACTGAAGCTTTCTTT. Drawing the rest from reference TRBV5-1 and TRBJ1-1, the complete variable domain is KAGVTQTPRYLIKTRGQQVTLSCSPISGHRSVSWYQQTPGQGLQFLFEYFSETQRNKGNFPGRFSGRQFSNSRSEMNVSTLELGDSALYLCASSVLPWGARETEAFFGQGTRLTVV.

This clonotype was counted ten times or more. The chain is built from TRBV12-3 or TRBV12-4 and TRBJ1-1; 7 nucleotides align to TRBD1. The junction had 4 bases not matched to a gene; V was cut back by 8 bases and J by 4 bases. There are 12 residues in the CDR3. The CDR3 spells CASSGGTTEAFF. As DNA, the CDR3 is TGTGCCAGCTCAGGGGGGACCACTGAAGCTTTCTTT.

This clonotype was counted at least ten times. V and J are TRBV25-1 and TRBJ2-6; D ambiguous. The germline V gene encodes CDR1 MGHDK and CDR2 SYGVNS. Trimming left V 3 bases short and J 0 bases short, with 9 bases between. This CDR3 region has 16 residues. The CDR3 here is CASSDGRSSGANVLTF. DNA for the CDR3: TGTGCCAGCAGTGACGGCAGGTCCTCTGGGGCCAACGTCCTGACTTTC.

This clonotype was seen many times. This chain links TRBV3-1 with TRBJ2-5; D call uncertain. Trimming took off 4 bases at V and 4 bases at J, with 1 base between the two ends. The CDR3 contains 10 residues. Germline CDR1 is LGHDT and CDR2 is YNNKEL (reference sequence). CDR3 region: CASSRETQYF. For the CDR3, the DNA is TGTGCCAGCAGCCGAGAGACCCAGTACTTC.

The table lists this clonotype with many counts. This chain connects TRBV6-5 to TRBJ2-7; D tentatively fits TRBD1 or TRBD2 (6 bases each). Germline CDR1 and CDR2: MNHEY and SVGAGI. The V end lost 1 base, the J end lost 6 bases, and 13 bases lay between the germline ends. CDR3 length: 14 amino acids. DNA of the CDR3: TGTGCCAGCAGTTACTTCAGGGGAGGAGGCGAGCAGTACTTC. Translated, it gives CASSYFRGGGEQYF.

This clonotype was observed at least ten times. CDR3 residues: CASSTGNLGSGNTIYF. CDR3 in DNA: TGCGCCAGCAGCACGGGCAACTTAGGCTCTGGAAACACCATATATTTT. The V gene is TRBV5-1, the J gene TRBJ1-3; no firm D call. Trimming shortened V by 4 bases and J by 0 bases, and 14 bases separated the two germline ends. The CDR3 length is 16 residues. CDR1 and CDR2 (germline): SGHRS, YFSETQ.

Ten or more counts support this clonotype. This sequence joins TRBV6-5 and TRBJ2-7; TRBD2 agrees at 7 bases. Germline CDR1 and CDR2: MNHEY and SVGAGI. V was clipped by 0 bases and J by 5 bases; unmatched bases: 7. This CDR3 has 15 residues. As DNA, the CDR3 is TGTGCCAGCAGTTACTCGACGGCGGGAGTGCACGAGCAGTACTTC. It specifies CASSYSTAGVHEQYF.